The next 5 T cell receptor beta chains were all read from a single sample in a study of control samples from healthy donors and cancer patients. Only in-frame clones appear in the TCRdb table, and some are missing; sequencing was by immunoSEQ multiplex PCR. The table lists 75,000 to 100,000 clones, roughly nine tenths of them singletons. The sample consisted of blood. The receptors derive from a woman aged 45-65 years in good health.

The chain links TRBV5-5 to TRBJ1-4; weak D call: TRBD1 (5 bases). The ends were cut back, 3 bases at V and 7 bases at J, with 13 bases in the middle. CDR1 and CDR2 from the germline V gene are SGHKS and YYEKEE (reference sequence). This CDR3 is built from 14 residues. CDR3 nucleotides: TGTGCCAGCAGCTGGGACGGTCAAAGTGAAAAACTGTTTTTT. It yields the protein CASSWDGQSEKLFF.

V is TRBV18 and J is TRBJ1-3; 7 bases agree with TRBD1. The ends lost 6 bases at V and 0 bases at J; junction bases unmatched: 8. This CDR3 is 16 amino acids long. Germline values: CDR1 KGHSH, CDR2 LQKENI. In nucleotides, the CDR3 is TGTGCCAGCTCCCAGGGGGGGCCAAGCTCTGGAAACACCATATATTTT. This translates into CASSQGGPSSGNTIYF.

The chain uses TRBV12-3 or TRBV12-4 and TRBJ2-7; TRBD2 matches 12 bases. CDR3 length: 12 amino acids. The ends lost 8 bases at V and 6 bases at J; junction bases unmatched: 2. The CDR3 DNA reads as TGTGCCAGCCGGACTAGCGGGACCGAGCAGTACTTC. Its protein is CASRTSGTEQYF.

The V call is TRBV14, the J call TRBJ2-7, with D unclear. The germline V and J ends were trimmed by 1 base and 1 base, with 8 bases remaining between them. Germline lookup yields CDR1 SGHDN and CDR2 FVKESK. The length of the CDR3 is 14 residues. The CDR3 DNA is TGTGCCAGCAGCCAAGTGGCGTCGTCCTACGAGCAGTACTTC. It encodes CASSQVASSYEQYF. Filled out from reference TRBV14 and TRBJ2-7, the complete variable domain reads EAGVTQFPSHSVIEKGQTVTLRCDPISGHDNLYWYRRVMGKEIKFLLHFVKESKQDESGMPNNRFLAERTGGTYSTLKVQPAELEDSGVYFCASSQVASSYEQYFGPGTRLTVT.

J is TRBJ1-1 and V is TRBV19; the D is unclear. Germline CDR1 LNHDA, CDR2 SQIVND (reference sequence). The germline V and J ends were trimmed by 6 bases and 3 bases, with 11 bases remaining between them. CDR3 length: 13 amino acids. CDR3: CASRSNGDTEAFF. The CDR3 DNA follows: TGTGCCAGTAGGTCGAACGGTGACACTGAAGCTTTCTTT.